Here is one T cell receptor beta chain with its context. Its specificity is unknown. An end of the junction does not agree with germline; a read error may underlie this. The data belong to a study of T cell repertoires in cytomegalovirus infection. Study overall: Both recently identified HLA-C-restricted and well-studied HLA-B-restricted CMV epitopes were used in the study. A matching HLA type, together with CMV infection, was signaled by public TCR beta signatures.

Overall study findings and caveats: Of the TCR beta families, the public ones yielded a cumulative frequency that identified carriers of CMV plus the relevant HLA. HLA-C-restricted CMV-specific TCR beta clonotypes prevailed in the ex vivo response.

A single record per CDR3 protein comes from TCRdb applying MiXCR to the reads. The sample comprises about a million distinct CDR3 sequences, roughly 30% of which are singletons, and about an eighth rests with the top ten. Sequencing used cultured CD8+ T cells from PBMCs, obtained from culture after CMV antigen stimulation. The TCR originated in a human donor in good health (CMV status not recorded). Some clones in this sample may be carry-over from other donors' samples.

CDR3 loop: CANSSESFTDTQYF. The CDR3 nucleotides are TGTGCCAACAGCAGCGAGAGTTTCACAGATACGCAGTATTTT. V is TRBV7-2 and J is TRBJ2-3; D gene unclear. In germline, CDR1 is SGHTA, CDR2 FQGNSA. CDR3 length: 14 amino acids.